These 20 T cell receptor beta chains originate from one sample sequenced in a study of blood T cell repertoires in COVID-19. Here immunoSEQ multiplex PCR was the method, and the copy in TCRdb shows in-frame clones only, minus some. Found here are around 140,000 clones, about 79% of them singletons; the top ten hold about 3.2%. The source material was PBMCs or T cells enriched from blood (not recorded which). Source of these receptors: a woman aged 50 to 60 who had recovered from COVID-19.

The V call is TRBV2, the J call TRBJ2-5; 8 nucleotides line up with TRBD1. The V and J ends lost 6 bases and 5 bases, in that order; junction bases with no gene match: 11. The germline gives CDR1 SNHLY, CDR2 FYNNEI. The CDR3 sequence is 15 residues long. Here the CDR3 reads CASRRSGQGGETQYF. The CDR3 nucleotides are TGTGCCAGCAGACGATCAGGACAGGGCGGCGAGACCCAGTACTTC.

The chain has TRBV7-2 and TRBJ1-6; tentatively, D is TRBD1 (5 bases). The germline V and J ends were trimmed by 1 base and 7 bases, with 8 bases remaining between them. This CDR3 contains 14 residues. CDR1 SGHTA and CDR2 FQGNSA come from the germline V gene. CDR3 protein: CASSLGAGNSPLHF. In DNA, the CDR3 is TGTGCCAGCAGCTTAGGGGCAGGGAATTCACCCCTCCACTTT.

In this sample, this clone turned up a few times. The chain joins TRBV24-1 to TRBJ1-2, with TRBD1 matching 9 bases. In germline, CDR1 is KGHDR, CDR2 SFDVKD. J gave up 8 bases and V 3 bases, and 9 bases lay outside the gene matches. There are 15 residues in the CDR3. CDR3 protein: CATSDGDRAREGYTF. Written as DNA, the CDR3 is TGTGCCACCAGTGATGGGGACAGGGCAAGGGAGGGCTACACCTTC.

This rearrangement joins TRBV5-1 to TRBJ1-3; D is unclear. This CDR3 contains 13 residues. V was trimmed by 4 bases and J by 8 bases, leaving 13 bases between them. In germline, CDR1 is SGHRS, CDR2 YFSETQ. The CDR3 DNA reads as TGCGCCAGCAGCGGAGGTTCGGAGTACACCATATATTTT. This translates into CASSGGSEYTIYF.

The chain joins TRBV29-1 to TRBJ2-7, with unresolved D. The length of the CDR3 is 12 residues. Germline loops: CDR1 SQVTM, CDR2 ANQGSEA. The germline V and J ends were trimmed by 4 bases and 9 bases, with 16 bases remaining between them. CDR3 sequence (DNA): TGCAGCGTTGCAGTGGGCCGACGGTGGCAGTACTTC. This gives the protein CSVAVGRRWQYF.

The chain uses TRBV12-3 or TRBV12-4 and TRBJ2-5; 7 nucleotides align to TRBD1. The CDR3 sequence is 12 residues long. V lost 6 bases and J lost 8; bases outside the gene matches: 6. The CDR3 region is CASRGDSNTQYF. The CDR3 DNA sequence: TGTGCCAGCAGAGGGGACAGCAATACCCAGTACTTC.

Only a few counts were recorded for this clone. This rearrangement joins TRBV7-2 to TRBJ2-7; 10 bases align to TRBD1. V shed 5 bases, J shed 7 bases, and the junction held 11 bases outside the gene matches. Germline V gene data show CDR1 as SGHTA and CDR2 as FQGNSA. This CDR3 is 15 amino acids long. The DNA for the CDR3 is TGTGCCAGCAGCCCCTGGACAGGGGGGGTGTGGGAGCAGTACTTC. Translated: CASSPWTGGVWEQYF.

The DNA for the CDR3 is TGTGCCAGTAGTCCCGGAGAACTAACGGGTTATGGCTACACCTTC. As protein: CASSPGELTGYGYTF. The chain couples TRBV19 to TRBJ1-2, with D unclear. Germline lookup yields CDR1 LNHDA and CDR2 SQIVND (reference sequence). This CDR3 contains 15 residues. Trimming took off 5 bases at V and 5 bases at J, with 18 bases between the two ends.

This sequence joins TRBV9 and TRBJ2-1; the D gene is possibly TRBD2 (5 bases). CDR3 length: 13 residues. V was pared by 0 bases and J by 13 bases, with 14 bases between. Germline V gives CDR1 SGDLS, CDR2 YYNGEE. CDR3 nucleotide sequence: TGTGCCAGCAGCGTAGAAGGAGCGGACGAACAGTTCTTC. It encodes CASSVEGADEQFF.

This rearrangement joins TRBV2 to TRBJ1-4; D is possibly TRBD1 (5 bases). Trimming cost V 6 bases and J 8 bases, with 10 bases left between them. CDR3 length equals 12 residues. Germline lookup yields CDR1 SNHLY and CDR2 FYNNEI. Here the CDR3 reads CASRQGFEKLFF. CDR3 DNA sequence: TGTGCCAGCAGGCAGGGTTTCGAAAAACTGTTTTTT.

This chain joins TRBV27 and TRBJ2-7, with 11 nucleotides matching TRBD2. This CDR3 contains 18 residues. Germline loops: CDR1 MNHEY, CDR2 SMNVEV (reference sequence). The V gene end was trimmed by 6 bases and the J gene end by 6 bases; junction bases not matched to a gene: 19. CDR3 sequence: CASSRRGGVAGGPGEQYF. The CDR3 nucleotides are TGTGCCAGCAGCCGAAGGGGAGGTGTAGCGGGAGGGCCGGGCGAGCAGTACTTC.

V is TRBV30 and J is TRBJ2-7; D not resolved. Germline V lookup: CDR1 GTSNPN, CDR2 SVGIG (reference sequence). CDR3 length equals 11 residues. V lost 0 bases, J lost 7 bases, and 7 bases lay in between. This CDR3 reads CAWSVGREQYF. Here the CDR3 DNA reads TGTGCCTGGAGTGTTGGTCGGGAGCAGTACTTC.

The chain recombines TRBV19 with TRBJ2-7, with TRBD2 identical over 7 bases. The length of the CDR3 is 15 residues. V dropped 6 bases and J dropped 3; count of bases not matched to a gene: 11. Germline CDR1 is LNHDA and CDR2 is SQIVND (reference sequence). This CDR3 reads CASRGGSKGNYEQYF. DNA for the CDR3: TGTGCCAGTAGGGGCGGGAGTAAAGGGAACTACGAGCAGTACTTC.

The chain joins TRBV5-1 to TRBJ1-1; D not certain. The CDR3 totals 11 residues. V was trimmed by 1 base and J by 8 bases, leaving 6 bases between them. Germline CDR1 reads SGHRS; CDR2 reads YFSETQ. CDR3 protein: CASSLIGEAFF. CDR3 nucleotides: TGCGCCAGCAGCTTGATCGGGGAAGCTTTCTTT.

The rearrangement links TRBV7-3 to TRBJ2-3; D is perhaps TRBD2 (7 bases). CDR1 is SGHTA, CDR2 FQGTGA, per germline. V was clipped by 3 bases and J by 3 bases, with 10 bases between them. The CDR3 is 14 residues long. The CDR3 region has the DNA TGTGCCAGCAGCTTGGGGGGGCGGACAGATACGCAGTATTTT. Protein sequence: CASSLGGRTDTQYF.

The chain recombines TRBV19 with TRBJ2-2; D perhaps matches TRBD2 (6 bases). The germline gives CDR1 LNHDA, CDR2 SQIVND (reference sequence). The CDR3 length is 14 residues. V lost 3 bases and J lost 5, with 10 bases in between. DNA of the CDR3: TGTGCCAGTAGTATCCGGGACTGGACCGGGGAGCTGTTTTTT. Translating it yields CASSIRDWTGELFF.

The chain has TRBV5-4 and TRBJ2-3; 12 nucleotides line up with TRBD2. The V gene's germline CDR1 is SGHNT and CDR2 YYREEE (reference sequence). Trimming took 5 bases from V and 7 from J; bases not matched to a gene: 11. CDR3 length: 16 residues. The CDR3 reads CASRGGLAGRENTQYF. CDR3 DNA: TGTGCCAGCAGAGGAGGACTAGCGGGGAGAGAGAATACGCAGTATTTT.

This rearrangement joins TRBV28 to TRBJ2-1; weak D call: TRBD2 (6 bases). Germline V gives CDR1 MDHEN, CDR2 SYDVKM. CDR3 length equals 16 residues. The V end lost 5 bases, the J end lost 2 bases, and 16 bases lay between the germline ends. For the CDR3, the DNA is TGTGCCAGCAGTCTCGTAGGCCGGACTACCTACAATGAGCAGTTCTTC. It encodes CASSLVGRTTYNEQFF.

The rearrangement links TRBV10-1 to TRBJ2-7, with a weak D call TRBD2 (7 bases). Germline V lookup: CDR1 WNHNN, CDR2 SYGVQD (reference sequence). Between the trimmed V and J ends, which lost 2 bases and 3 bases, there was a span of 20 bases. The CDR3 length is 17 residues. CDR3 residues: CASSERGRGRNIYEQYF. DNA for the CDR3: TGCGCCAGCAGTGAGAGGGGGAGGGGCAGAAATATCTACGAGCAGTACTTC.

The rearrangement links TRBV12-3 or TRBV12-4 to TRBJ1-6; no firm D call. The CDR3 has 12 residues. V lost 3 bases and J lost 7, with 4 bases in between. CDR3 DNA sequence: TGTGCCAGCAGTTTCGTGAATTCACCCCTCCACTTT. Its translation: CASSFVNSPLHF.